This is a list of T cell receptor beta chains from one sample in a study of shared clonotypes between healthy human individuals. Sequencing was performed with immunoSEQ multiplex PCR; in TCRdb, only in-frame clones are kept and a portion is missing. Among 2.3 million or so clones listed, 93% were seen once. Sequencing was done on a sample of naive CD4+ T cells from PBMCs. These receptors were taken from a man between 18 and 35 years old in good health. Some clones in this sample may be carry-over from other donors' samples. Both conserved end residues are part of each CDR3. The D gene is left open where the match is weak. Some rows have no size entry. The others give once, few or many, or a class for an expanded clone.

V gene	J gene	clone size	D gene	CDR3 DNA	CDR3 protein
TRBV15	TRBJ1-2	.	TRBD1	TGTGCCACCAGCAGATTGCAGGGGGTCGAAGGATATGGCTACACCTTC	CATSRLQGVEGYGYTF
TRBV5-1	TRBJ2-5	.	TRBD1	TGCGCCAGCAGCCCGGGACAGCGACAAGAGACCCAGTACTTC	CASSPGQRQETQYF
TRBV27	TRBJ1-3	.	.	TGTGCCAGCACTCTAAGGCCAGAACCTGGAAACACCATATATTTT	CASTLRPEPGNTIYF
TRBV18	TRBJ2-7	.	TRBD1	TGTGCCAGCTCACCGGGGCTGGGACAGACAACCTACGAGCAGTACTTC	CASSPGLGQTTYEQYF
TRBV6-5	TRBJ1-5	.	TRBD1	TGTGCCAGCAGACTTACGACAGGGAACGGTCAGCCCCAGCATTTT	CASRLTTGNGQPQHF
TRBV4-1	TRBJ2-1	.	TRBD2	TGCGCCAGCAGCCCCTTAGCGGGAGGGCCGGTCAATGAGCAGTTCTTC	CASSPLAGGPVNEQFF
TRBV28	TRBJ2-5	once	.	TGTGCCAGCAGCACCACCCGCGTGTACCAAGAGACCCAGTACTTC	CASSTTRVYQETQYF
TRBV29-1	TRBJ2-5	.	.	TGCAGCCCCACTAGGGCGGGCGGAGGCGGGACCCAGTACTTC	CSPTRAGGGGTQYF
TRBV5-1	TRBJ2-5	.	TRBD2	TGCGCCAGCAGCCAGTTTGGGGGACTAGCGGGAGAAGAGACCCAGTACTTC	CASSQFGGLAGEETQYF
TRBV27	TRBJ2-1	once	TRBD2	TGTGCCAGCAGTTTGGGACTAGCGGGCGAAACCTCCTACAATGAGCAGTTCTTC	CASSLGLAGETSYNEQFF
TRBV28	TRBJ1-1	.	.	TGTGCCAGCAGTTCCTCGGACAGCCTCATGAACACTGAAGCTTTCTTT	CASSSSDSLMNTEAFF
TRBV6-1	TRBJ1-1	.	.	TGTGCCAGCAGTGGTAGAGTCGGGGGGGAAGCTTTCTTT	CASSGRVGGEAFF
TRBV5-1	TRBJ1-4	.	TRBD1	TGCGCCAGCAGCTTGGCCGGGACAGGGGGCGACGATGAAAAACTGTTTTTT	CASSLAGTGGDDEKLFF
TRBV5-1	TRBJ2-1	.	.	TGCGCCAGCAGCTTGGGAGGGCACAATGAGCAGTTCTTC	CASSLGGHNEQFF
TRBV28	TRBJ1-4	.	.	TGTGCCAGCAGGTCTAATGAAAAACTGTTTTTT	CASRSNEKLFF
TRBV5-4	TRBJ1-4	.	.	TGTGCCAGCAGCTATCAGACAGGCTCCAATGAAAAACTGTTTTTT	CASSYQTGSNEKLFF
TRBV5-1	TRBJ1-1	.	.	TGCGCCAGCAGCTATGTTGAGAACACTGAAGCTTTCTTT	CASSYVENTEAFF
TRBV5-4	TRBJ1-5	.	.	TGTGCCAGCAGCTCGGGGGGACACTTTAGCAATCAGCCCCAGCATTTT	CASSSGGHFSNQPQHF
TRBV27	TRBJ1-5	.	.	TGTGCCAGCAGTTTTGGAAGTTTTAGCAATCAGCCCCAGCATTTT	CASSFGSFSNQPQHF
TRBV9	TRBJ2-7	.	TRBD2	TGTGCCAGCAGCGTAGCCCCGACTAGCGGGATCTCCTACGAGCAGTACTTC	CASSVAPTSGISYEQYF
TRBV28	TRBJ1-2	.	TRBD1	TGTGCCAGCAGAGGCGTCCCGGGACAGGGGACCTATGGCTACACCTTC	CASRGVPGQGTYGYTF
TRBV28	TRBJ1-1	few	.	TGTGCCAGCAGTCTACGGGGGAACACTGAAGCTTTCTTT	CASSLRGNTEAFF
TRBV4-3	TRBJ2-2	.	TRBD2	TGCGCCAGCAGCCAGAAACCTAGCGGGAGGGCGACCGGGGAGCTGTTTTTT	CASSQKPSGRATGELFF
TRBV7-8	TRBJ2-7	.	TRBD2	TGTGCCAGCAGCGGGCGGGAGGGCGCTTCCTACGAGCAGTACTTC	CASSGREGASYEQYF
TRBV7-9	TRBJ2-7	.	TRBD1	TGTGCCAGCAGCTCGATAATGACAGGGGGCAGCTACGAGCAGTACTTC	CASSSIMTGGSYEQYF
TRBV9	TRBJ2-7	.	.	TGTGCCAGCAGCGTACGAGGGGGCGAGCAGTACTTC	CASSVRGGEQYF
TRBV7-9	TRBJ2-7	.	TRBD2	TGTGCCAGCAGCTCGATAGCGGGAGTGGTTCTCGAGCAGTACTTC	CASSSIAGVVLEQYF
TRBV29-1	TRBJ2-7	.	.	TGCAGCGCCAGACACGCGTACGAGCAGTACTTC	CSARHAYEQYF
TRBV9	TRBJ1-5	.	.	TGTGCCAGCAGCGCTGGACAGAACAATCAGCCCCAGCATTTT	CASSAGQNNQPQHF
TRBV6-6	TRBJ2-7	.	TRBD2	TGTGCCAGCAGTTACGCGGGGGGCGAGCAGTACTTC	CASSYAGGEQYF
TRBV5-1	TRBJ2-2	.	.	TGCGCCAGCAGCCGGGAGCTCGGGAACACCGGGGAGCTGTTTTTT	CASSRELGNTGELFF
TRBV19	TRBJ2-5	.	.	TGTGCCAGTAGTCTACGGGAGACCCAGTACTTC	CASSLRETQYF
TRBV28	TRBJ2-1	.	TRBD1	TGTGCCAGCAGTCCCCACCCCGGGACAGGGGGCTTACCCTCCTACAATGAGCAGTTCTTC	CASSPHPGTGGLPSYNEQFF
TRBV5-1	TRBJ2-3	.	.	TGCGCCAGCAGCTTGATGTCTAGCGACACAGATACGCAGTATTTT	CASSLMSSDTDTQYF
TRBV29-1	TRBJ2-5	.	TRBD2	TGCAGTGCGGGGGGGGTAACCGAGCTTGTAAAGACCCAGTACTTC	CSAGGVTELVKTQYF
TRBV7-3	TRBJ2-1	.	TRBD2	TGTGCCAGCAGCCCGGGGACTAGCGTCAATGAGCAGTTCTTC	CASSPGTSVNEQFF
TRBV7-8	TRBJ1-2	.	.	TGTGCCAGCAGCTTAGGTGGCAGGCCGGCGAACTATGGCTACACCTTC	CASSLGGRPANYGYTF
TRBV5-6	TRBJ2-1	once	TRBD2	TGTGCCAGCAGTTACGAAGGGGCGGGAGGCTCCTACAATGAGCAGTTCTTC	CASSYEGAGGSYNEQFF
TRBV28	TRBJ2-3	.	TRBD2	TGTGCCAGCAGCTCCATAGCGGGAGTCAGGGCAGATACGCAGTATTTT	CASSSIAGVRADTQYF
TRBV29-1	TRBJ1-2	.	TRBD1	TGCAGCGTAACTCGTACAGGGGACTATGGCTACACCTTC	CSVTRTGDYGYTF
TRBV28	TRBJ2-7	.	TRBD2	TGTGCCAGCAGTGTTAGCGGGAGGGTCTACGAGCAGTACTTC	CASSVSGRVYEQYF
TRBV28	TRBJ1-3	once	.	TGTGCCAGCAGTTTAATCGGACGAACTGGAAACACCATATATTTT	CASSLIGRTGNTIYF
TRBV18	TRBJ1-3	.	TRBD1	TGTGCCAGCTCACCGGGACAGGTAACAACTGGAAACACCATATATTTT	CASSPGQVTTGNTIYF
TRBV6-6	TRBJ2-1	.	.	TGTGCCAGCAGTTACTCGTTCGTTTACAATGAGCAGTTCTTC	CASSYSFVYNEQFF
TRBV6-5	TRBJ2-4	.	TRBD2	TGTGCCAGCAGTGGAGGGACTAGTTCCGGAAACATTCAGTACTTC	CASSGGTSSGNIQYF
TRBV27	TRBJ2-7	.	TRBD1	TGTGCCAGCAGCTCCAGGGGGTTCTCCTACGAGCAGTACTTC	CASSSRGFSYEQYF
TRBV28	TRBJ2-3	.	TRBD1	TGTGCCAGCAGTCCGATCTTGGGGACAGGGACTAGCACAGATACGCAGTATTTT	CASSPILGTGTSTDTQYF
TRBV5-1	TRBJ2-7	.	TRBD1	TGCGCCAGCAGAACGGGACAGGTCTCCTACGAGCAGTACTTC	CASRTGQVSYEQYF
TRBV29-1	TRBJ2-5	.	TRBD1	TGCAGCGTTGGACAGGGGTGGGGGACCCAGTACTTC	CSVGQGWGTQYF
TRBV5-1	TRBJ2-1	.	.	TGCGCCAGCAGCTTGGAAAGTCGACTCAATGAGCAGTTCTTC	CASSLESRLNEQFF
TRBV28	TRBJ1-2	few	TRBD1	TGTGCCAGCAGTCGGGACAGGGGCTATGGCTACACCTTC	CASSRDRGYGYTF
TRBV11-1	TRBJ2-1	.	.	TGTGCCAGCAGCCTCAATCCCTCCCTCGGCAGGGCGGAAGGTGAGCAGTTCTTC	CASSLNPSLGRAEGEQFF
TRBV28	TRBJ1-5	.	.	TGTGCCAGCAGTTTATCGGGGGGGGGCAATCAGCCCCAGCATTTT	CASSLSGGGNQPQHF
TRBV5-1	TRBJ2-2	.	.	TGCGCCAGCAGCTTGCGACTCACAGGACATGCCGGGGAGCTGTTTTTT	CASSLRLTGHAGELFF
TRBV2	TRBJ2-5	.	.	TGTGCCAGCAGTGCATGGCAGGGAGAGGGTGAGACCCAGTACTTC	CASSAWQGEGETQYF
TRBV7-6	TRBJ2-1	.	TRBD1	TGTGCCAGCAGCTTAGTAGGGACAGGGGTGTATGAGCAGTTCTTC	CASSLVGTGVYEQFF
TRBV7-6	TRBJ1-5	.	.	TGTGCCAGCACCAAGGGGGGGGACCAGCCCCAGCATTTT	CASTKGGDQPQHF